A selection of T cell receptor beta chains follows, all from one sample in a study of T and B cells in COVID-19 patients. TCRdb re-analysed the multiplex PCR reads in MiXCR, keeping a single row per CDR3 protein. The sample includes fewer than 9,500 distinct CDR3 sequences, approximately 30% of them seen just once. The source material was blood. The receptors here all came from a human donor who had recovered from COVID-19. Each CDR3 is given with its conserved first and last residue. The D gene is left open where the match is weak. Clone size is stated in some rows and not others, as once, few, many or a class when expanded.

CDR3 DNA	CDR3 protein	D gene	clone size	J gene	V gene
TGTGCCAGCAGTGAGTTCGGGATTTTTTCTGGAAACACCATATATTTT	CASSEFGIFSGNTIYF	-	-	TRBJ1-3	TRBV6-1
TGTGCCAGCAGTTTCGGACAGTCTGGCAGGGAGCCCCAGCATTTT	CASSFGQSGREPQHF	-	-	TRBJ1-5	TRBV12-3/TRBV12-4
TGCAGTGCTAGGGGGAGGGAAGAGACCCAGTACTTC	CSARGREETQYF	TRBD2	-	TRBJ2-5	TRBV20-1
TGTGCCAGCAGAAAATCAGGGGGGTATGAGTCACCCCTCCACTTT	CASRKSGGYESPLHF	TRBD1	medium-sized	TRBJ1-6	TRBV6-5
TGCGCCAGCTATCCGGGGCCCAACTCTGGGGCCAACGTCCTGACTTTC	CASYPGPNSGANVLTF	-	few	TRBJ2-6	TRBV5-1
TGTGCCACTCGCAAACTAGCGAACTCCTACGAGCAGTACTTC	CATRKLANSYEQYF	TRBD2	medium-sized	TRBJ2-7	TRBV15
TGCAGCGTTGATTTCGGGGGGGCCAATGAGCAGTTCTTC	CSVDFGGANEQFF	TRBD2	medium-sized	TRBJ2-1	TRBV29-1
TGTGCCAGCAGCTCGGGGGTGGACAGAAGCTTCTATGGCTACACCTTC	CASSSGVDRSFYGYTF	-	-	TRBJ1-2	TRBV6-1
TGTGCCAGCGTCGAAGCCCTAATGGGGGGGTCGAATTCACCCCTCCACTTT	CASVEALMGGSNSPLHF	-	-	TRBJ1-6	TRBV27
TGTGCCAGCAGCTTGGCGAGCGGGCGGAGCGGGGAGCTGTTTTTT	CASSLASGRSGELFF	-	medium-sized	TRBJ2-2	TRBV5-5
TGCAGTGCTAGACGCGACAGGTTAGGATATCGCAATCAGCCCCAGCATTTT	CSARRDRLGYRNQPQHF	-	-	TRBJ1-5	TRBV20-1
TGCGCCAGCAGCCACCGGGACAGAGAAAACACTGAAGCTTTCTTT	CASSHRDRENTEAFF	TRBD1	-	TRBJ1-1	TRBV5-1
TGTGCCACCAGTGACTCGGACGCAGGGGGCATGTACTTC	CATSDSDAGGMYF	TRBD1	-	TRBJ2-7	TRBV24-1
TGCGCCAGCAGCGAGATAGCGGGGGGGAACACAGATACGCAGTATTTT	CASSEIAGGNTDTQYF	TRBD2	-	TRBJ2-3	TRBV5-1
TGCAGCGTTGATATGGGGACTAGCGGGAAAGAGACCCAGTACTTC	CSVDMGTSGKETQYF	TRBD2	medium-sized	TRBJ2-5	TRBV29-1
TGTGCCAGCAGTGACTTAGGACAGGCTTGGTCACCCCTCCACTTT	CASSDLGQAWSPLHF	TRBD1	-	TRBJ1-6	TRBV6-1
TGTGCCAGCAGTGCCACATTGAACACTGAAGCTTTCTTT	CASSATLNTEAFF	-	-	TRBJ1-1	TRBV6-1
TGCAGTGCTAGATCAGGAGAGACCCAGTACTTC	CSARSGETQYF	-	-	TRBJ2-5	TRBV20-1
TGCAGTGCTAGATCCGGACTAGCGGGTAACACCGGGGAGCTGTTTTTT	CSARSGLAGNTGELFF	TRBD2	-	TRBJ2-2	TRBV20-1
TGTGCCAGTAATCACCGCGGGTCCTACGAGCAGTACTTC	CASNHRGSYEQYF	-	medium-sized	TRBJ2-7	TRBV19
TGTGCCAGCAACCGGGCCGCGAACACCGGGGAGCTGTTTTTT	CASNRAANTGELFF	-	few	TRBJ2-2	TRBV12-3/TRBV12-4
TGTGCCAGCAGTCTTGACAGCCTAAGCGAAAAACTGTTTTTT	CASSLDSLSEKLFF	-	few	TRBJ1-4	TRBV12-3/TRBV12-4
TGTGCCAGCAGTTTCGGGGGTGGTTCACCCCTCCACTTT	CASSFGGGSPLHF	-	few	TRBJ1-6	TRBV12-3/TRBV12-4
TGCAGTGCTGACCAAGCGGGGGGGCCTAATGAGCAGTTCTTC	CSADQAGGPNEQFF	TRBD2	few	TRBJ2-1	TRBV20-1
TGTGCCAGCTCGGGGACTGGCGGCTACACCTTC	CASSGTGGYTF	-	medium-sized	TRBJ1-2	TRBV12-3/TRBV12-4
TGCAGTGCTAGAGGGGCCCTGGGGCAAGAGACCCAGTACTTC	CSARGALGQETQYF	-	-	TRBJ2-5	TRBV20-1
TGTGCCAGTACCCCCGGGGCAGGCGGCGGGGAGCTGTTTTTT	CASTPGAGGGELFF	-	-	TRBJ2-2	TRBV19
TGTGCCAGCAGCGCCGGGGCAGGGGTTGGGGCTGGGGCCAACGTCCTGACTTTC	CASSAGAGVGAGANVLTF	-	-	TRBJ2-6	TRBV12-3/TRBV12-4
TGTGCCAGCAGTCGCAGGGGCGCCTCAGGTCAGCCCCAGCATTTT	CASSRRGASGQPQHF	-	medium-sized	TRBJ1-5	TRBV6-2/TRBV6-3
TGTGCCAGCAAATTACAGGGAAGAGAGTATGGCTACACCTTC	CASKLQGREYGYTF	-	-	TRBJ1-2	TRBV5-6
TGTGCCACCAGTCCTATGAGGGACAGCACAGATACGCAGTATTTT	CATSPMRDSTDTQYF	-	few	TRBJ2-3	TRBV24-1
TGTGCCAGCTCACCATTGATTCAGAGCCCCTACAATGAGCAGTTCTTC	CASSPLIQSPYNEQFF	-	medium-sized	TRBJ2-1	TRBV18
TGTGCCAGCAGTGGGCTAGCGGGGGGGCCAGATACGCAGTATTTT	CASSGLAGGPDTQYF	TRBD2	-	TRBJ2-3	TRBV6-1
TGTGCCAGCAGCTTTACCGGGACAGGGGGCGATAACTACGAGCAGTACTTC	CASSFTGTGGDNYEQYF	TRBD1	-	TRBJ2-7	TRBV5-5
TGTGCCACCCACAGGGGCGATAGCAATCAGCCCCAGCATTTT	CATHRGDSNQPQHF	TRBD1	-	TRBJ1-5	TRBV15
TGTGCCAGCAGCCCGGACTTGGACACAGATACGCAGTATTTT	CASSPDLDTDTQYF	-	medium-sized	TRBJ2-3	TRBV6-5
TGTGCCAGCAGTGGGGGAACTGGGGCCTACGAGCAGTACTTC	CASSGGTGAYEQYF	-	-	TRBJ2-7	TRBV7-6
TGCAGCGTGCCCGGGACAGCAAGTACCTCTGGGGCCAACGTCCTGACTTTC	CSVPGTASTSGANVLTF	TRBD1	-	TRBJ2-6	TRBV29-1
TGTGCCAGCAGTGAAGGGTCCAGGGGCCCGTACTTC	CASSEGSRGPYF	-	-	TRBJ2-7	TRBV6-1
TGCGCCAGCAGCTTGACAGGGTTGGCAACCTACGAGCAGTACTTC	CASSLTGLATYEQYF	-	-	TRBJ2-7	TRBV5-1
TGCAGTGCCCCGGACCGTTACAATGAGCAGTTCTTC	CSAPDRYNEQFF	-	-	TRBJ2-1	TRBV20-1
TGTGCCACCAGTCCAGGGTTATCCTACGAGCAGTTCTTC	CATSPGLSYEQFF	-	-	TRBJ2-1	TRBV24-1
TGCAGTGCCCAAGCCGGGTGGGGGCCGGAACAGCCCCAGCATTTT	CSAQAGWGPEQPQHF	-	-	TRBJ1-5	TRBV20-1
TGTGCCACCAGTGATCCCCTCCGGGACCACACCGGGGAGCTGTTTTTT	CATSDPLRDHTGELFF	-	-	TRBJ2-2	TRBV24-1
TGTGCCAACCAGGGACAGGGGAATTCACCCCTCCACTTT	CANQGQGNSPLHF	TRBD1	-	TRBJ1-6	TRBV28
TGTGCCAGCAGCTCGGGACAGGAGACCCAGTACTTC	CASSSGQETQYF	TRBD1	medium-sized	TRBJ2-5	TRBV6-6